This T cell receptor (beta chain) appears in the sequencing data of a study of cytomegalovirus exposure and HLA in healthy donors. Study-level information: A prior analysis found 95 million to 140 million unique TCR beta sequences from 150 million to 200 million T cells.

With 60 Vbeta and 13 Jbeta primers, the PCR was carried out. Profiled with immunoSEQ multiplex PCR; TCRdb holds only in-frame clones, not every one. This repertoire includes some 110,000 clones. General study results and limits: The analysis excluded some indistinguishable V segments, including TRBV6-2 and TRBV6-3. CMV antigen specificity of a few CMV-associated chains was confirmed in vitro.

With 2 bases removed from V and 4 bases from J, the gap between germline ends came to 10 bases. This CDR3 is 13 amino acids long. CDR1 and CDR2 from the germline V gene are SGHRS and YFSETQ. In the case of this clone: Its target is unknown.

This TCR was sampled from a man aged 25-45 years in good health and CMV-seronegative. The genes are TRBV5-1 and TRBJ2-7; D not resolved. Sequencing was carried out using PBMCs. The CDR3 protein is CASSFRQSYEQYF. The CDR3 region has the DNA TGCGCCAGCAGCTTCCGACAATCGTACGAGCAGTACTTC.